Shown below are 12 T cell receptor beta chains from a single sample sequenced in a study of T cell changes during pregnancy in multiple sclerosis (dated by TCRdb to between 2017 and 2020). The library relied on the immunoSEQ multiplex PCR assay. As stored in TCRdb, this immuneACCESS dataset retains in-frame rearrangements with V and J assigned. A fraction of the clones does not appear; measured against another copy, unresolved V genes explain less than half of the discrepancy, and the remainder lacks a known reason. Present in this sample are 30,000 to 40,000 clones, 94% of which were seen just once. Roughly 0.4% of the sample belongs to the ten largest clones. The source material was CD4+ T cells from peripheral blood mononuclear cells, sampled in the second trimester of pregnancy. The receptors were gathered from a female donor with multiple sclerosis, enrolled in a pregnancy study.

This chain links TRBV2 with TRBJ2-4, with a tentative D call TRBD1 (6 bases). The CDR3 contains 13 residues. In germline, CDR1 is SNHLY, CDR2 FYNNEI. V was shortened by 11 bases and J by 3 bases, with 14 bases between the two germline ends. The DNA of the CDR3 is TGTGCCTCAAACAGGGCTGACAAAAACATTCAGTACTTC. It translates to CASNRADKNIQYF.

The V and J genes are TRBV5-1 and TRBJ1-1; D might be TRBD1 (5 bases). CDR1 SGHRS and CDR2 YFSETQ come from the germline V gene. Trimming shortened V by 4 bases and J by 1 base, and 11 bases separated the two germline ends. The CDR3 is 14 amino acids. CDR3 nucleotide sequence: TGCGCCAGCAGCCCGGTGGGGGGGAACACTGAAGCTTTCTTT. The encoded protein is CASSPVGGNTEAFF.

The chain combines TRBV7-7 with TRBJ2-3; D remains unclear. Between the trimmed V and J ends, which lost 3 bases and 1 base, there was a span of 5 bases. Looked up from germline, CDR1 is SSHAT and CDR2 is FNYEAQ (reference sequence). This CDR3 has 13 residues. The DNA of the CDR3 is TGTGCCAGCAGCTTCGGTGGCACAGATACGCAGTATTTT. Amino acids: CASSFGGTDTQYF.

The chain combines TRBV2 with TRBJ1-3; D possibly corresponds to TRBD1 (5 bases). CDR3 length: 16 amino acids. The ends were cut back, 6 bases at V and 0 bases at J, with 15 bases in the middle. Germline V CDR1 and CDR2: SNHLY, FYNNEI. CDR3 DNA sequence: TGTGCCAGCAGACCCCAGGGAGGTGTCTCTGGAAACACCATATATTTT. Translated, it gives CASRPQGGVSGNTIYF.

V gene TRBV7-6 combines with J gene TRBJ1-4; no clear D gene. In germline, CDR1 is SGHVS, CDR2 FNYEAQ. This CDR3 spans 13 amino acids. Trimming left V 5 bases short and J 8 bases short, with 12 bases between. The CDR3 coding sequence is TGTGCCAGCAGCCTCCGCTCGGGGGAAAAACTGTTTTTT. This sequence encodes CASSLRSGEKLFF.

The rearrangement links TRBV11-2 to TRBJ2-3; TRBD1 might be the D (5 bases). Germline-derived CDR1 and CDR2 are SGHAT and FQNNGV. Trimming removed 7 bases at V and 4 bases at J, with 9 bases between. The CDR3 is 12 amino acids. CDR3 region: CASTVGADTQYF. The CDR3 region has the DNA TGTGCCAGCACCGTAGGGGCAGATACGCAGTATTTT.

The chain recombines TRBV2 with TRBJ2-5; 9 bases align to TRBD1. The germline CDR1 and CDR2 sequences are SNHLY and FYNNEI. The V segment lost 6 bases and the J segment 2 bases; nucleotides outside the gene matches: 7. The CDR3 runs 15 residues. CDR3 DNA sequence: TGTGCCAGCAGCAGGGGGACAGGGCTACAAGAGACCCAGTACTTC. Protein product: CASSRGTGLQETQYF.

The V and J genes are TRBV12-5 and TRBJ1-1; D is possibly TRBD1 (5 bases). The V gene's germline CDR1 is LGHNT and CDR2 FRNRAP. Between the trimmed V and J ends, which lost 8 bases and 3 bases, there was a span of 16 bases. The CDR3 is 14 amino acids. The CDR3 here is CASRRQLDYTEAFF. For the CDR3, the DNA is TGTGCTAGTAGACGACAGCTGGATTACACTGAAGCTTTCTTT.

Written as DNA, the CDR3 is TGTGCCACCAGCAGAGATCTAGGCAGGGGGCTTAATGAAAAACTGTTTTTT. This encodes CATSRDLGRGLNEKLFF. The genes are TRBV15 and TRBJ1-4, with 8 positions matching TRBD1. Germline values: CDR1 LNHNV, CDR2 YYDKDF (reference sequence). J gave up 4 bases and V 0 bases, and 7 bases lay outside the gene matches. The CDR3 contains 17 residues.

The gene calls are TRBV5-4 and TRBJ2-3; TRBD1 agrees at 7 bases. The CDR3 length is 15 residues. Trimming took 1 base from V and 0 from J; bases not matched to a gene: 2. CDR1 is SGHNT, CDR2 YYREEE, per germline (reference sequence). CDR3 sequence (DNA): TGTGCCAGCAGCTTGAGGGGGCCTAGCACAGATACGCAGTATTTT. Translation gives CASSLRGPSTDTQYF.

This chain links TRBV5-4 with TRBJ2-5; no definite D call. The CDR3 sequence is 13 residues long. Germline V gives CDR1 SGHNT, CDR2 YYREEE (reference sequence). V dropped 1 base and J dropped 1 base, with 5 bases sitting between them. CDR3: CASSLQAQETQYF. As DNA, the CDR3 is TGTGCCAGCAGCTTGCAGGCCCAAGAGACCCAGTACTTC.

The genes are TRBV6-5 and TRBJ1-2, with D hard to call. Deletions cut 5 bases from V and 7 bases from J, with 17 bases between. The V gene's germline CDR1 is MNHEY and CDR2 SVGAGI. The CDR3 covers 14 residues. CDR3 region: CASSPQSGVGGYTF. In DNA form, the CDR3 reads TGTGCCAGCAGTCCTCAGTCCGGGGTCGGTGGCTACACCTTC.